The 20 T cell receptor beta chains reported below all come from one sample, sequenced in a study of control samples from healthy donors and cancer patients. Only in-frame clones appear in the TCRdb table, and some are missing; sequencing was by immunoSEQ multiplex PCR. The sample holds tens of thousands of clones, about four fifths seen once. Sequencing was carried out using blood. The receptors were gathered from an older man in good health.

CDR3 amino acids: CASSFLQGTNEKLFF. CDR3 in DNA: TGTGCCAGCAGTTTTTTACAGGGGACTAATGAAAAACTGTTTTTT. The chain employs TRBV27 and TRBJ1-4; 7 nucleotides agree with TRBD1. The length of the CDR3 is 15 residues. The J segment lost 2 bases and the V segment lost 3 bases, leaving 3 bases of the junction unmatched. The germline CDR1 and CDR2 sequences are MNHEY and SMNVEV (reference sequence).

By share of the sample, this clone is medium-sized. CDR3 nucleotides: TGTGCCAGCAGCCAAGACCTGAACTATGGCTACACCTTC. Its protein product is CASSQDLNYGYTF. This chain links TRBV14 with TRBJ1-2; D not resolved. CDR3 length: 13 amino acids. Germline assignment: CDR1 SGHDN and CDR2 FVKESK. The ends were cut back, 0 bases at V and 2 bases at J, with 4 bases in the middle.

The sample holds a few counts of this clone. This chain joins TRBV29-1 and TRBJ2-6, with D hard to call. The CDR3 is 14 residues long. Germline V gene sequence: CDR1 SQVTM, CDR2 ANQGSEA. Trimming took 7 bases from V and 2 from J, leaving 12 bases between them. CDR3 coding DNA: TGCAGCGCCGAGTTACCTACTGGGGCCAACGTCCTGACTTTC. This encodes CSAELPTGANVLTF.

V is TRBV30 and J is TRBJ1-5; tentatively, D is TRBD1 (6 bases). The CDR3 loop spans 19 amino acids. Germline CDR1 and CDR2: GTSNPN and SVGIG (reference sequence). Trimming removed 0 bases from V and 11 bases from J, with 32 bases in between. This CDR3 is CAWSVGGGVTGRPGAAQHF. CDR3 nucleotides: TGTGCCTGGAGTGTAGGAGGGGGGGTCACAGGGCGGCCCGGGGCAGCCCAGCATTTT.

The rearrangement uses TRBV19 and TRBJ1-6; D is unresolved. Trimming cost V 3 bases and J 1 base, with 4 bases left between them. Germline V gene sequence: CDR1 LNHDA, CDR2 SQIVND (reference sequence). The CDR3 length is 14 residues. As DNA, the CDR3 is TGTGCCAGTAGTATCGATTCCTATAATTCACCCCTCCACTTT. Protein sequence: CASSIDSYNSPLHF.

The chain employs TRBV6-5 and TRBJ2-3; TRBD2 aligns across 13 bases. From germline, CDR1 is MNHEY and CDR2 SVGAGI. Germline trimming cut 4 bases from V and 2 bases from J; bases unmatched to any gene: 3. The CDR3 is 16 amino acids. The CDR3 sequence: CASSLTSGGYTDTQYF. CDR3 bases: TGTGCCAGCAGTTTGACTAGCGGGGGGTACACAGATACGCAGTATTTT.

CDR3 sequence (DNA): TGTGCCAGTAGTATAACCACCCTCTACGAGCAGTACTTC. Its translation: CASSITTLYEQYF. The chain carries TRBV19 and TRBJ2-7; D gene uncertain. The germline V and J ends were trimmed by 2 bases and 3 bases, with 8 bases remaining between them. The CDR3 covers 13 residues. In germline, CDR1 is LNHDA, CDR2 SQIVND (reference sequence). The full variable domain, completed using reference TRBV19 and TRBJ2-7, is DGGITQSPKYLFRKEGQNVTLSCEQNLNHDAMYWYRQDPGQGLRLIYYSQIVNDFQKGDIAEGYSVSREKKESFPLTVTSAQKNPTAFYLCASSITTLYEQYFGPGTRLTVT.

This rearrangement joins TRBV19 to TRBJ1-5, with 7 nucleotides matching TRBD1. CDR1 LNHDA and CDR2 SQIVND come from the germline V gene (reference sequence). The CDR3 sequence is 15 residues long. Losses at the gene ends were 4 bases for V and 3 bases for J; bases not matched to a gene: 6. CDR3 coding DNA: TGTGCCAGTAGTACACAGACAGGGTTCAATCAGCCCCAGCATTTT. As protein: CASSTQTGFNQPQHF.

This clone was picked up a small number of times. CDR3 nucleotides: TGTGCCAGCCAAAGGTTCACTGAAGCTTTCTTT. Encoded protein: CASQRFTEAFF. The chain carries TRBV28 and TRBJ1-1; D call uncertain. The V end lost 8 bases, the J end lost 4 bases, and 8 bases lay between the germline ends. Per germline, CDR1 MDHEN and CDR2 SYDVKM. The CDR3 has 11 amino acids.

The genes are TRBV11-2 and TRBJ2-1; D perhaps matches TRBD2 (5 bases). The CDR3 is 17 residues long. Germline V lookup: CDR1 SGHAT, CDR2 FQNNGV. Trimming pared 3 bases from V and 10 bases from J, leaving 25 bases between. The CDR3 DNA reads as TGTGCCAGCAGCTTTTCGACCGAGGCCGCCCCTACGGGGGAGCAGTTCTTC. Translation gives CASSFSTEAAPTGEQFF.

V gene TRBV28 combines with J gene TRBJ2-2; D not resolved. Looked up from germline, CDR1 is MDHEN and CDR2 is SYDVKM. With 1 base removed from V and 6 bases from J, the gap between germline ends came to 9 bases. This CDR3 contains 14 residues. The CDR3 DNA is TGTGCCAGCAGTTTATTTTCCGTGGCCGGGGAGCTGTTTTTT. This encodes CASSLFSVAGELFF.

The chain carries TRBV15 and TRBJ1-5, with a tentative D call TRBD1 (6 bases). The CDR3 has 14 residues. In germline, CDR1 is LNHNV, CDR2 YYDKDF (reference sequence). Trimming shortened V by 5 bases and J by 6 bases, and 14 bases separated the two germline ends. The CDR3 DNA sequence: TGTGCCACCAGCTTCGAAAGGGGGGGTCAGCCCCAGCATTTT. Protein: CATSFERGGQPQHF.

The rearrangement joins TRBV7-9 to TRBJ2-7, with unresolved D. CDR3 length: 13 residues. Germline V gives CDR1 SEHNR, CDR2 FQNEAQ (reference sequence). V lost 5 bases and J 2 bases, leaving 10 bases between the germline ends. CDR3 amino acids: CASSPRNPYEQYF. Written as DNA, the CDR3 is TGTGCCAGCAGCCCGAGGAACCCCTACGAGCAGTACTTC.

This clone was counted a single time. The chain couples TRBV6-5 to TRBJ1-5; 11 bases are shared with TRBD1. The germline CDR1 and CDR2 sequences are MNHEY and SVGAGI. J gave up 5 bases and V 7 bases, and 4 bases lay outside the gene matches. This CDR3 has 14 residues. CDR3 loop: CASNMDRGHQPQHF. DNA of the CDR3: TGTGCCAGCAATATGGACAGGGGGCATCAGCCCCAGCATTTT.

This clone was counted a few times. The chain recombines TRBV5-1 with TRBJ2-5; 9 bases agree with TRBD1. This CDR3 comprises 16 residues. V was pared by 4 bases and J by 1 base, with 8 bases of the junction left unmatched. Germline V CDR1 and CDR2: SGHRS, YFSETQ. The CDR3 DNA reads TGCGCCAGCAGCCAAAACCTGGGACAGGGCCAAGAGACCCAGTACTTC. It yields the protein CASSQNLGQGQETQYF.

The chain recombines TRBV9 with TRBJ2-7; TRBD2 matches at 13 bases. Germline lookup yields CDR1 SGDLS and CDR2 YYNGEE. CDR3 length: 17 amino acids. Trimming removed 2 bases from V and 3 bases from J; junction bases left unmatched: 8. The CDR3 DNA sequence: TGTGCCAGCAGCGTCGGACTAGCGGGAGTCTCCAACTACGAGCAGTACTTC. Its protein product is CASSVGLAGVSNYEQYF.

This chain uses TRBV11-3 with TRBJ2-7; a weak D match, TRBD2 (6 bases). This CDR3 comprises 15 residues. Trimming cost V 4 bases and J 3 bases, with 16 bases left between them. Germline V gives CDR1 SGHNT, CDR2 YENEEA. The CDR3 DNA sequence: TGTGCCAGCAGCTCCAGGGCCGGGGACTTCTACGAGCAGTACTTC. Translated, it gives CASSSRAGDFYEQYF.

This clone has only a few counts. The rearrangement joins TRBV15 to TRBJ2-7, with 7 nucleotides matching TRBD1. The CDR3 spans 19 residues. The V and J ends lost 0 bases and 3 bases, in that order; junction bases with no gene match: 17. CDR1 and CDR2 (germline): LNHNV, YYDKDF (reference sequence). CDR3 protein: CATSRDYPKYRQGDYEQYF. CDR3 in DNA: TGTGCCACCAGCAGAGATTACCCCAAGTATCGACAGGGAGACTACGAGCAGTACTTC.

There are a few counts of this clone. J is TRBJ1-5 and V is TRBV12-3 or TRBV12-4; D is possibly TRBD1 (6 bases). The CDR3 length is 13 residues. Between the trimmed V and J ends, which lost 6 bases and 3 bases, there was a span of 9 bases. The CDR3 sequence is CASRRGPNQPQHF. The CDR3 DNA follows: TGTGCCAGCAGGCGGGGGCCCAATCAGCCCCAGCATTTT.

This clone occurred once. The V call is TRBV27, the J call TRBJ2-7, with 16 bases lining up with TRBD2. Germline trimming cut 6 bases from V and 7 bases from J; bases unmatched to any gene: 15. The CDR3 consists of 18 residues. Germline V gene data show CDR1 as MNHEY and CDR2 as SMNVEV (reference sequence). The CDR3 here is CASSYLGLAGGTNHEQYF. The CDR3 DNA sequence: TGTGCCAGCAGCTACCTGGGACTAGCGGGAGGGACCAATCATGAGCAGTACTTC.